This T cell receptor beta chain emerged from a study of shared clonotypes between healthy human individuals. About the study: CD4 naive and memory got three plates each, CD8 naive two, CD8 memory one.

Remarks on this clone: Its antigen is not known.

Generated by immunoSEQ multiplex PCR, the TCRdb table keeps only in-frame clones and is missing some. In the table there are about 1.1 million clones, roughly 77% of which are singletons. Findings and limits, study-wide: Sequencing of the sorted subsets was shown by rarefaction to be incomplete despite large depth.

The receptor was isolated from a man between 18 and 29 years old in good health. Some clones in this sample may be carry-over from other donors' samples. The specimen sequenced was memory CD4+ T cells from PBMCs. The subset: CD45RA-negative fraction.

The CDR3 nucleotides are TGCGGGAGCGGGGACGCCTATAATTCACCCCTCCACTTT. Residues: CGSGDAYNSPLHF. V gene TRBV4-3 combines with J gene TRBJ1-6; perhaps TRBD1 as D (5 bases). Germline V gives CDR1 LGHNA, CDR2 YSLEER. The CDR3 is 13 amino acids.